This is a list of T cell receptor beta chains from one sample in a study of CXCR3-negative and CXCR3-positive naive CD8 T cells. After re-calling the 5' RACE reads, TCRdb lists one entry per CDR3 protein, DNA absent. The sample data list some 140,000 distinct CDR3 sequences. The sample was naive CXCR3+ CD8+ T cells from blood. The receptors shown here come from a human donor in good health. Some clones in this sample may be carry-over from other donors' samples. Each CDR3 is given with its conserved first and last residue.

cdr3_length | j_call | v_call | cdr3_aa
17 | TRBJ2-1 | TRBV19 | CASSPPLVGLSYNEQFF
17 | TRBJ2-1 | TRBV28 | CASSPPPGLAGANEQFF
15 | TRBJ2-5 | TRBV12-3/TRBV12-4 | CASNPGTSLRETQYF
15 | TRBJ2-3 | TRBV7-9 | CASSTSGAGPDTQYF
14 | TRBJ1-2 | TRBV25-1 | CASSEWQVPYGYTF
16 | TRBJ2-5 | TRBV7-9 | CASSLAPRQTQETQYF
14 | TRBJ2-7 | TRBV6-5 | CASSYTGAPYEQYF
12 | TRBJ1-1 | TRBV12-3/TRBV12-4 | CASSFDYTEAFF
12 | TRBJ1-2 | TRBV29-1 | CSVEDNNYGYTF
16 | TRBJ2-2 | TRBV15 | CATSRDRDRVTGELFF
16 | TRBJ2-1 | TRBV11-2 | CASSLWYGTGGNEQFF
14 | TRBJ1-5 | TRBV7-9 | CASSRAGIDQPQHF
16 | TRBJ2-6 | TRBV5-1 | CASSLDAGSGANVLTF
16 | TRBJ2-1 | TRBV29-1 | CSVDKTGSSSYNEQFF
13 | TRBJ2-1 | TRBV4-1 | CASSHSRGNEQFF
15 | TRBJ2-2 | TRBV12-3/TRBV12-4 | CASSPAGGLTGELFF
16 | TRBJ1-2 | TRBV5-1 | CASSLDSYREDYGYTF
13 | TRBJ2-7 | TRBV6-6 | CASSYPVVVEQYF
14 | TRBJ2-7 | TRBV2 | CASSEAGFTYEQYF
16 | TRBJ2-1 | TRBV5-1 | CASSLGGASSYNEQFF
16 | TRBJ1-1 | TRBV20-1 | CSARDRQGARNTEAFF
15 | TRBJ2-1 | TRBV19 | CASSSIAGVGNEQFF
12 | TRBJ2-1 | TRBV29-1 | CSVEPTYNEQFF
17 | TRBJ2-7 | TRBV28 | CASSFSLGTEANYEQYF
13 | TRBJ2-7 | TRBV18 | CASSSTDSYEQYF
12 | TRBJ2-1 | TRBV27 | CASKSPGIEQFF
14 | TRBJ1-2 | TRBV20-1 | CSARTLEPNYGYTF
15 | TRBJ2-7 | TRBV4-1 | CASSQEGAGGYEQYF
16 | TRBJ1-6 | TRBV7-9 | CASSLVLTGGNSPLHF
15 | TRBJ2-1 | TRBV6-2/TRBV6-3 | CASRQLAGLSNEQFF
13 | TRBJ2-7 | TRBV6-2/TRBV6-3 | CATVVRTTYEQYF
13 | TRBJ2-7 | TRBV29-1 | CSVIRDVSYEQYF
15 | TRBJ2-1 | TRBV3-1 | CASSHGTPGGNEQFF
16 | TRBJ2-1 | TRBV4-1 | CASSQKLAGAVNEQFF
15 | TRBJ2-4 | TRBV7-9 | CASSLASGWENIQYF
16 | TRBJ2-7 | TRBV7-3 | CASSLSSGPMAYEQYF
15 | TRBJ2-5 | TRBV27 | CASSLSSGSMETQYF
13 | TRBJ2-7 | TRBV29-1 | CSARGERTYEQYF
14 | TRBJ1-1 | TRBV11-3 | CASSLGWQWTEAFF
15 | TRBJ2-1 | TRBV9 | CASSSKTSGFNEQFF
13 | TRBJ1-2 | TRBV9 | CASSVNPNYGYTF
14 | TRBJ2-1 | TRBV7-2 | CASSSPASYNEQFF
15 | TRBJ2-1 | TRBV7-6 | CASSLGGGEPNEQFF
17 | TRBJ2-1 | TRBV12-5 | CASGLSSSGPSYNEQFF
15 | TRBJ1-1 | TRBV7-2 | CASRYRGQMNTEAFF
14 | TRBJ2-1 | TRBV6-5 | CASSYKSSYNEQFF
11 | TRBJ2-1 | TRBV12-3/TRBV12-4 | CASSSGSEQFF
13 | TRBJ2-1 | TRBV13 | CASSSSGADEQFF
13 | TRBJ2-5 | TRBV7-9 | CASSGTGYETQYF
12 | TRBJ2-1 | TRBV20-1 | CSANSEGNEQFF
18 | TRBJ2-1 | TRBV2 | CASNRRGTSGGSYNEQFF
16 | TRBJ2-2 | TRBV27 | CASSFRAGGNTGELFF
16 | TRBJ2-3 | TRBV4-1 | CASSQKNRGLTDTQYF
15 | TRBJ2-1 | TRBV20-1 | CSARVMGVFYNEQFF